The rows below give T cell receptor beta chains drawn from one sample of a study of shared clonotypes between healthy human individuals. Sequenced by immunoSEQ multiplex PCR; TCRdb stores in-frame clones only, minus some. The sample consists of about 2,200,000 clones, about 93% of them appearing once. What was sequenced was naive CD8+ T cells from PBMCs. The receptors here all came from a man in his late teens or twenties in good health. Some clones in this sample may be carry-over from other donors' samples. Each CDR3 is given with its conserved first and last residue.

cdr3_aa	v_call	j_call
CASSLGGGTSYNEQFF	TRBV11-2	TRBJ2-1
CASSHRDSSYEQYF	TRBV28	TRBJ2-7
CARVSAGYTF	TRBV10-1	TRBJ1-2
CASSFQDNHNEQFF	TRBV28	TRBJ2-1
CASRAPGQGFYEQYF	TRBV6-5	TRBJ2-7
CASSLAMTSGAHWDTQYF	TRBV7-2	TRBJ2-3
CASARQGAPYEQYF	TRBV27	TRBJ2-7
CASSIGFLDTEAFF	TRBV19	TRBJ1-1
CASSPNRGVAGNNEQFF	TRBV5-1	TRBJ2-1
CASSPHKEKAFF	TRBV9	TRBJ1-1
CASSLPTGPPKYF	TRBV28	TRBJ2-7
CASSASGRAVETQYF	TRBV9	TRBJ2-5
CASSQWAAGAGETQYF	TRBV4-1	TRBJ2-5
CASSERGGTARNIQYF	TRBV2	TRBJ2-4
CASRGRSNEQFF	TRBV19	TRBJ2-1
CASSVGGTSSNEQFF	TRBV9	TRBJ2-1
CASSVGLAYEQYF	TRBV9	TRBJ2-7
CASSGTGEQYF	TRBV9	TRBJ2-7
CSVEPGNNYGYTF	TRBV29-1	TRBJ1-2
CASSSRGETQYF	TRBV28	TRBJ2-5
CSVEDPGSFYEQYF	TRBV29-1	TRBJ2-7